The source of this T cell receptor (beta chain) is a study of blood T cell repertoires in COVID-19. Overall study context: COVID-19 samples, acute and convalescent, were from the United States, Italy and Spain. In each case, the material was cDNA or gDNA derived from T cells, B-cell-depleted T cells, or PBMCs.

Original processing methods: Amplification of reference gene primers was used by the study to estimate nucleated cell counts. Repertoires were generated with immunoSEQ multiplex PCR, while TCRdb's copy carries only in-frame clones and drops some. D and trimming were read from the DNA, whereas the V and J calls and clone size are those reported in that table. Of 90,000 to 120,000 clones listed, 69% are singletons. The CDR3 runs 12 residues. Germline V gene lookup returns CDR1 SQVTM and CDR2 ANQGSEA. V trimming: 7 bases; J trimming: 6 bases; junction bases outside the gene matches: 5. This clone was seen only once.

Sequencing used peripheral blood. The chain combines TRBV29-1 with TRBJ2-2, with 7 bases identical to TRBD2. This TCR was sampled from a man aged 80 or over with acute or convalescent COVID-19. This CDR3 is CSARGSSGELFF. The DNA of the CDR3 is TGCAGCGCCCGCGGGAGCTCCGGGGAGCTGTTTTTT.